The 19 T cell receptor beta chains given below trace back to one sample, sequenced in a study of cytomegalovirus exposure and HLA in healthy donors. The primer mix had 60 Vbeta and 13 Jbeta primers. Profiled with immunoSEQ multiplex PCR; TCRdb holds only in-frame clones, not every one. The sample has roughly 120,000 clones; about 70% are singletons. The sequenced material came from PBMCs. Source of these receptors: a woman aged 25 to 39 in good health and CMV-seronegative.

The rearrangement uses TRBV5-1 and TRBJ1-6; D is ambiguous. Trimming stripped 2 bases from V and 10 bases from J, with 13 bases between. There are 14 residues in the CDR3. Germline V gene data show CDR1 as SGHRS and CDR2 as YFSETQ. CDR3 loop: CASSFFGEESPLHF. The DNA for the CDR3 is TGCGCCAGCAGCTTTTTCGGCGAGGAATCACCCCTCCACTTT.

This clone was recorded only once. This chain connects TRBV5-1 to TRBJ2-7; TRBD2 matches 11 bases. CDR3 size: 14 residues. The V gene's germline CDR1 is SGHRS and CDR2 YFSETQ. Trimming removed 2 bases from V and 6 bases from J; junction bases left unmatched: 4. The CDR3 loop reads CASSLLAGAGEQYF. The DNA for the CDR3 is TGCGCCAGCAGCTTACTAGCGGGAGCGGGCGAGCAGTACTTC.

In its sample, this clone was seen once. The chain joins TRBV9 to TRBJ1-2, with D maybe TRBD1 (5 bases). V was clipped by 2 bases and J by 4 bases, with 15 bases between them. This CDR3 has 15 residues. Germline loops: CDR1 SGDLS, CDR2 YYNGEE. CDR3 in DNA: TGTGCCAGCAGCGTGGGCCTGGGGACTATCTATGGCTACACCTTC. Translation: CASSVGLGTIYGYTF.

The chain employs TRBV5-6 and TRBJ1-5; D uncertain. Trimming took off 1 base at V and 5 bases at J, with 10 bases between the two ends. This CDR3 spans 14 amino acids. The germline gives CDR1 SGHDT, CDR2 YYEEEE. The CDR3 sequence is CASSLSAGYQPQHF. The CDR3 DNA sequence: TGTGCCAGCAGCTTGTCTGCGGGGTATCAGCCCCAGCATTTT.

This clone occurred once. The chain has TRBV2 and TRBJ2-6; maybe TRBD1 (7 bases). CDR3 length: 17 residues. Trimming pared 5 bases from V and 2 bases from J, leaving 16 bases between. Germline V gives CDR1 SNHLY, CDR2 FYNNEI. In nucleotides, the CDR3 is TGTGCCAGCAGTCCCCAGGGGGGTGGCCCTGGGGCCAACGTCCTGACTTTC. This codes for CASSPQGGGPGANVLTF.

The chain uses TRBV6-6 and TRBJ1-5; perhaps TRBD1 as D (5 bases). Germline CDR1 is MNHNY and CDR2 is SVGAGI (reference sequence). The CDR3 length is 13 residues. Trimming removed 10 bases at V and 7 bases at J, with 17 bases between. The CDR3 protein is CATRAPPGQPQHF. Written as DNA, the CDR3 is TGTGCCACCAGGGCGCCCCCAGGGCAGCCCCAGCATTTT.

The rearrangement uses TRBV4-2 and TRBJ1-2; the D is unclear. Trimming left V 5 bases short and J 2 bases short, with 12 bases between. Germline V gene lookup returns CDR1 LGHNA and CDR2 YNFKEQ. This CDR3 is built from 14 residues. CDR3 amino acids: CASSEIQTNYGYTF. CDR3 nucleotides: TGTGCCAGCAGCGAGATTCAGACAAACTATGGCTACACCTTC.

V gene TRBV5-1 combines with J gene TRBJ2-7, with D tentatively TRBD2 (5 bases). Germline assignment: CDR1 SGHRS and CDR2 YFSETQ. Trimming shortened V by 7 bases and J by 6 bases, and 17 bases separated the two germline ends. The CDR3 is 13 residues long. CDR3 loop: CASGGAGGSEQYF. The CDR3 region has the DNA TGCGCCAGCGGTGGCGCGGGTGGGAGCGAGCAGTACTTC.

A few counts support this clone. This chain connects TRBV6-5 to TRBJ1-1; D is ambiguous. Germline CDR1 is MNHEY and CDR2 is SVGAGI. Trimming left V 8 bases short and J 4 bases short, with 8 bases between. The CDR3 consists of 11 residues. CDR3 nucleotide sequence: TGTGCCAGCGCAAAGAGCACTGAAGCTTTCTTT. This sequence encodes CASAKSTEAFF.

The chain uses TRBV9 and TRBJ2-3, with 13 bases identical to TRBD2. Trimming at V came to 3 bases and at J to 2 bases, leaving 12 bases not matched to a gene. The CDR3 has 19 residues. Germline CDR1 and CDR2: SGDLS and YYNGEE. This CDR3 reads CASSDNTGTSGITTDTQYF. Written as DNA, the CDR3 is TGTGCCAGCAGCGACAACACCGGGACTAGCGGGATCACCACAGATACGCAGTATTTT.

The rearrangement joins TRBV7-9 to TRBJ2-7; D unclear. This CDR3 is built from 11 residues. V lost 2 bases and J lost 6, with 5 bases in between. Germline V gives CDR1 SEHNR, CDR2 FQNEAQ (reference sequence). CDR3 nucleotide sequence: TGTGCCAGCAGCTTACAGCGCGAGCAGTACTTC. Its protein product is CASSLQREQYF.

The rearrangement joins TRBV2 to TRBJ1-1; D is undetermined. Germline values: CDR1 SNHLY, CDR2 FYNNEI. Trimming shortened V by 5 bases and J by 4 bases, and 11 bases separated the two germline ends. The CDR3 sequence is 13 residues long. The DNA for the CDR3 is TGTGCCAGCAGTCCCGAGCCGGGCACTGAAGCTTTCTTT. Its translation is CASSPEPGTEAFF.

The chain combines TRBV7-3 with TRBJ2-1; 9 positions match TRBD2. V lost 3 bases and J lost 4; bases outside the gene matches: 4. Per germline, CDR1 SGHTA and CDR2 FQGTGA. The CDR3 extends over 15 amino acids. CDR3 sequence reads: CASSLEAGGYNEQFF. The CDR3 region has the DNA TGTGCCAGCAGCTTGGAAGCGGGGGGATACAATGAGCAGTTCTTC.

This clone was found a few times. The DNA for the CDR3 is TGTGCCAGCAGTCGCGACAGGGGTAACACTGAAGCTTTCTTT. This translates into CASSRDRGNTEAFF. The chain carries TRBV6-5 and TRBJ1-1, with 8 bases matching TRBD1. J gave up 2 bases and V 5 bases, and 4 bases lay outside the gene matches. The CDR3 length is 14 residues. Germline CDR1 is MNHEY and CDR2 is SVGAGI.

This clone has a handful of counts. The genes are TRBV27 and TRBJ2-7, with TRBD1 as a possible D gene (6 bases). The CDR3 length is 13 residues. Germline CDR1 MNHEY, CDR2 SMNVEV (reference sequence). V lost 3 bases, J lost 4 bases, and 10 bases lay in between. This chain's CDR3 is CASSFAGEYEQYF. CDR3 sequence (DNA): TGTGCCAGCAGTTTTGCAGGGGAATACGAGCAGTACTTC.

The rearrangement joins TRBV29-1 to TRBJ2-2; 7 bases align to TRBD2. There are 13 residues in the CDR3. Germline V gives CDR1 SQVTM, CDR2 ANQGSEA. Trimming cost V 6 bases and J 6 bases; bases outside gene matches: 7. The CDR3 region is CSVARTSSGELFF. In DNA form, the CDR3 reads TGCAGCGTGGCTAGGACTAGTTCCGGGGAGCTGTTTTTT.

This chain uses TRBV27 with TRBJ2-1; 9 bases line up with TRBD2. The CDR3 spans 14 residues. J gave up 8 bases and V 6 bases, and 8 bases lay outside the gene matches. Germline assignment: CDR1 MNHEY and CDR2 SMNVEV (reference sequence). The CDR3 region has the DNA TGTGCCAGCAGAGGGCGGGAGGGTCGGCATGAGCAGTTCTTC. Amino acids: CASRGREGRHEQFF.

The J gene is TRBJ1-2, the V gene TRBV30, with 8 positions matching TRBD1. The CDR3 totals 14 residues. With V trimmed by 2 bases and J by 4 bases, 6 bases remained unmatched. Germline CDR1 and CDR2: GTSNPN and SVGIG (reference sequence). The CDR3: CAWSLGQGGYGYTF. The CDR3 nucleotides read TGTGCCTGGAGTCTCGGACAGGGAGGCTATGGCTACACCTTC.

The chain joins TRBV12-5 to TRBJ1-1, with D possibly matching TRBD1 (6 bases). The V end was cut by 8 bases, the J end by 4 bases, with 17 bases between. The germline V gene has CDR1 LGHNT and CDR2 FRNRAP. This CDR3 contains 14 residues. The CDR3 reads CASRGGGAPTEAFF. CDR3 coding DNA: TGTGCTAGTAGGGGAGGGGGGGCCCCCACTGAAGCTTTCTTT.